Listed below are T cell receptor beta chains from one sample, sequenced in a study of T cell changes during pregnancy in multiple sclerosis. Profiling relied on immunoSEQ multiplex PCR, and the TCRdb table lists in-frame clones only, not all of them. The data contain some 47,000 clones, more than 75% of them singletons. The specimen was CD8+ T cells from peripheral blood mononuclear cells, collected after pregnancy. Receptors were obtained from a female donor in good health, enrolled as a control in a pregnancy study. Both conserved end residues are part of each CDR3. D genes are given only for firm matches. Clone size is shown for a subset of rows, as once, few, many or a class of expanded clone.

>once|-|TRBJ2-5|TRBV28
TGTGCCAGCAGCACACCCAAGACCCAGTACTTC
CASSTPKTQYF
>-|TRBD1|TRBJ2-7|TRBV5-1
TGCGCCAGCAGGACTGGGACAGGGGGCTACGAGCAGTACTTC
CASRTGTGGYEQYF
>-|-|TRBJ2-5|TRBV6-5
TGTGCCACCTCGGGACTTTCTAGAGAGACCCAGTACTTC
CATSGLSRETQYF
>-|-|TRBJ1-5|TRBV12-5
TGTGCTAGTGGTTGGGCGCAGCCCCAGCATTTT
CASGWAQPQHF
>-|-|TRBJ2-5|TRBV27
TGTGCCAGCGGGGGGAGCCAAGAGACCCAGTACTTC
CASGGSQETQYF
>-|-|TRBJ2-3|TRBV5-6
TGTGCCAGCAGCTCGTATATCTTAGGGGCGTCAGATACGCAGTATTTT
CASSSYILGASDTQYF
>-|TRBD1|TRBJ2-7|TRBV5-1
TGCGCCAGCAGCTTGGTGACAGGGTGCGAGCAGTACTTC
CASSLVTGCEQYF
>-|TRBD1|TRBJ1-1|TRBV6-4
TGTGCCAGCAGCCCGACCAGGGGGTTGAACACTGAAGCTTTCTTT
CASSPTRGLNTEAFF
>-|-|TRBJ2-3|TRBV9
TGTGCCAGCAGCGTAGGAGGGTACGATACGCAGTATTTT
CASSVGGYDTQYF
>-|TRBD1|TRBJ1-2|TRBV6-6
TGTGCCAGCAGTAGCCTCGACAGGGATGGGTATGGCTACACCTTC
CASSSLDRDGYGYTF
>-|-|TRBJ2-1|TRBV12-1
TGTGCCAGCAGCATTCCGCGGACAGGGGTGATCGACAATGAGCAGTTCTTC
CASSIPRTGVIDNEQFF
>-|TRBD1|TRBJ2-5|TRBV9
TGTGCCAGCAGCGCCATGGACAGGGCCGAGACCCAGTACTTC
CASSAMDRAETQYF
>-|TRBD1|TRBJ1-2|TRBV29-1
TGCAGCGTGGCAGAGGGGGCTTATGATGGCTACACCTTC
CSVAEGAYDGYTF
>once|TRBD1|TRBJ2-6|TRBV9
TGTGCCAGCAGCCACAATACCCCCGGGACAGGGTCGAGCTCTGGGGCCAACGTCCTGACTTTC
CASSHNTPGTGSSSGANVLTF
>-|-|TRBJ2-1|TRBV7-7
TGTGCTAGCAGCTTAGGGGCAGGGAACTACAATGAGCAGTTCTTC
CASSLGAGNYNEQFF
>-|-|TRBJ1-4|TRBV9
TGTGCCAGCAGTCGTGCAGGAACCTTGAATGAAAAACTGTTTTTT
CASSRAGTLNEKLFF
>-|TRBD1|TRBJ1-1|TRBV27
TGTGCCAGCAGTTTACGGAGTTGGAGACAGGGCGGTCCGGACACTGAAGCTTTCTTT
CASSLRSWRQGGPDTEAFF
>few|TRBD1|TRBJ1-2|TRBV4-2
TGTGCCAGCAGCCCGACCTACTATGACAGGGGGGGCTACACCTTC
CASSPTYYDRGGYTF
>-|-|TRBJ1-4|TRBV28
TGTGCCAGCCTGGACCCTACACTAGGAAGACTGTTTTTT
CASLDPTLGRLFF
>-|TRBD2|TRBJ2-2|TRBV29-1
TGCAGCGCCGTCGCGCCAGGGAGGGACACCGGGGAGCTGTTTTTT
CSAVAPGRDTGELFF
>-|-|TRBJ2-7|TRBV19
TGTGCCAGTAGTATAGGTCAGGGGAACTACGAGCAGTACTTC
CASSIGQGNYEQYF
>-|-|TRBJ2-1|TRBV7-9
TGTGCCAGCAGCGCCTCGACAGGCAATGAGCAGTTCTTC
CASSASTGNEQFF
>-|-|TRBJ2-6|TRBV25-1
TGTGCCAGCGGATTAGAGGGGGCTGGGGCCAACGTCCTGACTTTC
CASGLEGAGANVLTF
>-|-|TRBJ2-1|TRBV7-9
TGTGCCAGCAGCTTAGAGATAAGGGGCAAAAATGAGCAGTTCTTC
CASSLEIRGKNEQFF
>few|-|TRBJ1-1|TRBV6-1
TGTGCCAGCAGTCTGACAGAGAACACTGAAGCTTTCTTT
CASSLTENTEAFF
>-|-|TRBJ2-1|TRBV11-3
TGTGCCAGCAGCCCGTTGAGGACATCTCAGACAAATGAGCAGTTCTTC
CASSPLRTSQTNEQFF
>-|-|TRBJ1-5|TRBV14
TGTGCCAGCAGCCAATCAGGGGAATGGATTCAGCCCCAGCATTTT
CASSQSGEWIQPQHF
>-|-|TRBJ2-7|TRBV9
TGTGCCAGCAGCGCTAGTGGAGGGTCCTACGAGCAGTACTTC
CASSASGGSYEQYF
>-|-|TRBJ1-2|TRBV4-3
TGCGCCAGCAGCCAAGATTCCCGAGCTAACTATGGCTACACCTTC
CASSQDSRANYGYTF
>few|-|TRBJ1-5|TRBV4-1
TGCGCCAGCAGCCAAATTCAGGGGAATCAGCCCCAGCATTTT
CASSQIQGNQPQHF
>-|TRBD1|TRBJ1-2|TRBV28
TGTGCCAGCACTTGGACAGGGGGCGGCTATGGCTACACCTTC
CASTWTGGGYGYTF
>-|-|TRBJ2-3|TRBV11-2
TGTGCCAGCAGCACGAGGGGGGGCGGAGATACGCAGTATTTT
CASSTRGGGDTQYF
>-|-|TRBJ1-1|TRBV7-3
TGTGCCAGCAGCTTAACCGCGGACACTGAAGCTTTCTTT
CASSLTADTEAFF
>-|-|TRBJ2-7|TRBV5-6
TGTGCCAGCAGCTTGGGAGGCTACGAGCAGTACTTC
CASSLGGYEQYF
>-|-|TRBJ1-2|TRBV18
TGTGCCAGCTCACCGGAAATTGCAGGGGCAGGGTACTATGGCTACACCTTC
CASSPEIAGAGYYGYTF
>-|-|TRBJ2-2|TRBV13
TGTGCCAGCAGCTTAAGGGGATCAGTGGCCGGGGAGCTGTTTTTT
CASSLRGSVAGELFF
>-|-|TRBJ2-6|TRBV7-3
TGTGCCAGCAGCTTGGGGCCTGGGGCCAACGTCCTGACTTTC
CASSLGPGANVLTF
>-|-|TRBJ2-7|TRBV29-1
TGCAGCGTTGAGGAGGCCTACGAGCAGTACTTC
CSVEEAYEQYF
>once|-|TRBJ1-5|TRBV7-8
TGTGCCAGCAGCTTAGGGCAGGGCGACATAAGCAATCAGCCCCAGCATTTT
CASSLGQGDISNQPQHF
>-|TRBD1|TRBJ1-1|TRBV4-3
TGCGCCAGCAGCCAAGTACCCGGGACAGGCGAGAACACTGAAGCTTTCTTT
CASSQVPGTGENTEAFF